This T cell receptor beta chain is from a study of CXCR3-negative and CXCR3-positive naive CD8 T cells (dated by TCRdb to the late 2010s). In the study overall: In total, some 140 million TRB reads were obtained, which works out to roughly 1.5 +/- 0.3 million reads per library. Diversity and physicochemical repertoire analyses covered around 10 donors pooled from two independent experiments. The TRBV-TRBJ cluster analysis covered naive subsets from five or six donors and memory cells from 3 donors. Findings and caveats that apply to the study as a whole: Naive CXCR3-negative and CXCR3-positive cells from the same donor showed similar TRBV-TRBJ usage, whereas memory cells showed distinct patterns. Comparably high repertoire diversity was found in both naive subsets, whereas much lower repertoire diversity was found in memory CD8+ T cells. TRB CDR3s from CXCR3-positive naive cells showed higher hydrophobicity (lower Kidera factor 4), lower energy, and higher strength and volume indices than CXCR3-negative naive cells. CXCR3 expression partially decreased after cryopreservation, so most assays used freshly isolated PBMCs. Because surface CD5, which is linked to self-reactivity in mice, was comparable between the naive subsets, TCR interaction strength was also inferred from the physicochemical properties of TRB CDR3s.

For CDR1 and CDR2, the germline V gene lists SGHTA and FQGNSA. Including the terminal cysteine and phenylalanine, the CDR3 comprises 16 residues. There is no recorded DNA. In regard to this clonotype: Its antigen is currently not known.

Sequencing used a NextSeq 550. The Human TCR Profiling Kit (MiLaboratory) was used to make UMI-labeled 5' RACE TRB cDNA libraries. cDNA synthesis used the entire amount of extracted RNA, and PCR amplification then used the entire amount of cDNA produced. Libraries were prepared in parallel with an identical number of PCR cycles. The original methods were these. MIGEC and MiXCR extracted about 50,000 +/- 10,000 unique UMI-labeled TRB cDNA molecules per library, requiring at least two reads per UMI. Each library averaged roughly 36,000 +/- 9,600 functional in-frame TRB CDR3 nucleotide clonotypes without stop codons. After downsampling to 5000 UMI-labeled TRB molecules per sample, diversity metrics, including normalized Shannon-Wiener and Chao1, were computed in VDJtools. For the central five CDR3 residues, VDJtools calculated physicochemical properties weighted by clonotype size, namely interaction energy, strength, volume and Kidera factor 4. Based on TCRdb reprocessing of the reads, there is one entry per CDR3 protein sequence, and DNA is missing. What appears here as the V and J calls and clone size reflects TCRdb's work, not the paper's. The sample's records list about 98,000 distinct CDR3 sequences. The ten largest clonotypes hold 1.1% of the sample.

Each CD8+ T cell subset was flow-sorted in triplicate, with over 250,000 cells per subset placed directly into RLT lysis buffer. Naive CD8+ T cells were defined stringently as CD45RO-CCR7+CD27+CD95- to exclude memory contaminants. Peripheral blood mononuclear cells were isolated from buffy coats by standard density gradient centrifugation. A FACSAria III was used to flow-sort naive CXCR3-negative and CXCR3-positive CD8+ T cells. Total RNA was extracted from sorted cells with an RNeasy Mini Kit. The receptor chain draws on TRBV7-2 and TRBJ2-7; TCRdb calls TRBD2, which cannot be checked without DNA. Sequencing was carried out using naive CXCR3+ CD8+ T cells from blood. Interpreted using the paper, the cell subset or site label stands for: CD45RO-CCR7+CD27+CD95- naive CD8+ T cells expressing CXCR3 (TNR3+). The clonotype was recovered from a human donor in good health. Some clones in this sample may be carry-over from other donors' samples. For the CDR3, the sequence is CASSPYSGGASGEQYF.